The clone carrying this TCR beta chain occurred a few times. These data come from a study of cytomegalovirus exposure and HLA in healthy donors. In germline, CDR1 is SGHDT, CDR2 YYEEEE. CDR3 length equals 16 residues. Trimming stripped 0 bases from V and 4 bases from J, with 14 bases between. PCR amplification relied on 60 Vbeta primers (plus 13 Jbeta primers). Produced via immunoSEQ multiplex PCR; TCRdb's table is partial and in-frame only. The sample contains approximately 150,000 clones, about 80% of which appear only once. This TCR was sampled from a woman aged 60-75 years in good health and CMV-seropositive. The sample was PBMCs. J is TRBJ2-1 and V is TRBV5-6, with D perhaps matching TRBD2 (5 bases). CDR3 nucleotide sequence: TGTGCCAGCAGCTTGGGGTCTGCGGGTTGGTACAATGAGCAGTTCTTC. Translation: CASSLGSAGWYNEQFF.